This note documents a single TCR beta chain sequence. The target antigen is unknown. Clones were sequenced by immunoSEQ multiplex PCR, and TCRdb holds only the in-frame ones, with some missing. The sample carries approximately 90,000 clones, about 90% recorded once. These data originate in a study of T cell responses to AZD1222 COVID-19 vaccine. Study context: Second-dose recipients at about 4 or about 12 weeks were treated as one pooled group.

Study-wide results and caveats: Increases in Spike-specific TCR breadth and depth were seen after two AZD1222 doses. Regions left unmutated in variants are reportedly the target of nearly half of spike-specific TCRs.

The CDR3 sequence is 14 residues long. CDR1 is SNHLY, CDR2 FYNNEI, per germline. Between the trimmed V and J ends, which lost 8 bases and 0 bases, there was a span of 13 bases. This chain links TRBV2 with TRBJ1-1; D might be TRBD1 (5 bases). The TCR sequence derives from an adult in good health. Sequenced material: peripheral blood, taken on day 0 of AZD1222 vaccination. The CDR3 bases are TGTGCCAGCTCAATGACAGACATGAACACTGAAGCTTTCTTT. The encoded protein is CASSMTDMNTEAFF.